The 21 T cell receptor beta chains listed next were all sequenced from one sample in a study of human T cells and chemical hapten exposure. This sample's time point: patch test 1, 2 weeks after DPC sensitization. The treatment denotes: therapeutic diphenylcyclopropenone sensitization with weekly scalp DPC. MiXCR, run by TCRdb on the RACE reads, gives a single entry per CDR3 protein. The sample includes some 80,000 distinct CDR3 sequences, around 10% of them seen just once. Material: whole blood, obtained in connection with sensitization to the hapten diphenylcyclopropenone (DPC). The origin of the receptors is a woman aged 50 to 60 with alopecia areata. Some clones in this sample may be carry-over from other donors' samples.

The rearrangement uses TRBV20-1 and TRBJ1-1, with 8 bases identical to TRBD1. CDR3 length: 13 amino acids. Looked up from germline, CDR1 is DFQATT and CDR2 is SNEGSKA (reference sequence). V was pared by 3 bases and J by 11 bases, with 11 bases of the junction left unmatched. The DNA for the CDR3 is TGCAGTGCTAGTGTCGGACAGGGAAACCGGGCTTTCTTT. Translation: CSASVGQGNRAFF.

This clonotype was seen many times. The chain joins TRBV20-1 to TRBJ1-4; TRBD1 agrees at 9 bases. Germline loops: CDR1 DFQATT, CDR2 SNEGSKA (reference sequence). The CDR3 runs to 13 residues. The V segment lost 2 bases and the J segment 6 bases; nucleotides outside the gene matches: 1. The DNA of the CDR3 is TGCAGTGCTAGATGGGACAGGGATGAAAAACTGTTTTTT. Its translation: CSARWDRDEKLFF.

This clonotype occurred many times. The rearrangement uses TRBV13 and TRBJ1-2; no reliable D call. This CDR3 comprises 14 residues. Germline V lookup: CDR1 PRHDT, CDR2 FYEKMQ (reference sequence). The V gene lost 0 bases and the J gene lost 3 bases, with 8 bases spanning the gap. The CDR3 loop reads CASSLGLTHYGYTF. In nucleotides, the CDR3 is TGTGCCAGCAGCTTAGGCCTAACCCACTATGGCTACACCTTC.

The chain combines TRBV29-1 with TRBJ2-7, with D perhaps TRBD1 or TRBD2 (5 bases each). V was shortened by 4 bases and J by 4 bases, with 8 bases between the two germline ends. Germline V gene sequence: CDR1 SQVTM, CDR2 ANQGSEA. The CDR3 has 11 residues. The CDR3 sequence: CSVGGGYEQYF. In DNA form, the CDR3 reads TGCAGCGTTGGTGGGGGATACGAGCAGTACTTC.

The V and J genes are TRBV7-6 and TRBJ2-5, with 8 positions matching TRBD1. CDR3 length: 13 residues. Unmatched junction bases numbered 2, after V lost 5 bases and J lost 3 bases. The germline gives CDR1 SGHVS, CDR2 FNYEAQ. CDR3 sequence reads: CASSHRGKETQYF. As DNA, the CDR3 is TGTGCCAGCAGCCACAGGGGGAAAGAGACCCAGTACTTC. Looking up the rest from reference TRBV7-6 and TRBJ2-5 gives the full variable domain: GAGVSQSPRYKVTKRGQDVALRCDPISGHVSLYWYRQALGQGPEFLTYFNYEAQQDKSGLPNDRFSAERPEGSISTLTIQRTEQRDSAMYRCASSHRGKETQYFGPGTRLLVL.

This clonotype was observed many times. J is TRBJ2-1 and V is TRBV6-2 or TRBV6-3; TRBD2 is a possible D gene (6 bases). From germline, CDR1 is MNHEY and CDR2 SVGEGT. The CDR3 is 15 residues long. Trimming shortened V by 6 bases and J by 2 bases, and 14 bases separated the two germline ends. The CDR3, as DNA: TGTGCCAGCAGCCGCCCCGGAGGGGCCTACAATGAGCAGTTCTTC. It yields the protein CASSRPGGAYNEQFF.

Here the CDR3 DNA reads TGCAGCGTTGTCCCGGACAAGAACACCGGGGAGCTGTTTTTT. Amino acid sequence: CSVVPDKNTGELFF. The V gene is TRBV29-1, the J gene TRBJ2-2; D might be TRBD1 (5 bases). Germline CDR1 reads SQVTM; CDR2 reads ANQGSEA. The CDR3 has 14 residues. V shed 4 bases and J shed 1 base, with 10 bases lying between them.

This clonotype appeared a few times. The genes are TRBV6-2 or TRBV6-3 and TRBJ2-1; possibly TRBD1 or TRBD2 for D (5 bases each). This CDR3 spans 17 amino acids. Deletions cut 6 bases from V and 7 bases from J, with 25 bases between. Looked up from germline, CDR1 is MNHEY and CDR2 is SVGEGT. The CDR3 DNA reads TGTGCCAGCAGAGGGTCTGCTAGATCTGGGGGAAAGAATGAGCAGTTCTTC. This translates into CASRGSARSGGKNEQFF.

This sequence joins TRBV15 and TRBJ2-3, with 11 bases aligning to TRBD2. After removal of 2 bases from V and 6 bases from J, the junction contained 10 bases not matched to a gene. The germline V gene has CDR1 LNHNV and CDR2 YYDKDF (reference sequence). CDR3 length equals 17 residues. The CDR3 nucleotides are TGTGCCACCAGCAGATCACTAGCGGGGGTCAAAGCGGATACGCAGTATTTT. Protein: CATSRSLAGVKADTQYF.

This sequence joins TRBV7-9 and TRBJ2-1; no clear D. Germline CDR1 SEHNR, CDR2 FQNEAQ (reference sequence). The CDR3 totals 13 residues. Trimming took 5 bases from V and 3 from J, leaving 8 bases between them. CDR3 sequence reads: CASSPRSYNEQFF. The CDR3 DNA reads TGTGCCAGCAGCCCCCGAAGCTACAATGAGCAGTTCTTC.

This clonotype was seen repeatedly, ten times or more. The chain recombines TRBV20-1 with TRBJ2-3; 10 bases map to TRBD2. Trimming cost V 5 bases and J 3 bases; bases outside gene matches: 11. Germline CDR1 reads DFQATT; CDR2 reads SNEGSKA (reference sequence). The CDR3 has 16 amino acids. CDR3: CSAPEAGGPLTDTQYF. CDR3 DNA sequence: TGCAGTGCTCCGGAAGCGGGAGGGCCTTTGACAGATACGCAGTATTTT.

The chain is built from TRBV7-8 and TRBJ1-5; no firm D call. The germline gives CDR1 SGHVS, CDR2 FQNEAQ. The CDR3 covers 20 residues. Deletions cut 5 bases from V and 0 bases from J, with 26 bases between. The CDR3 is CASSGRISGEFRDSNQPQHF. The CDR3 coding sequence is TGTGCCAGCAGCGGTCGGATCTCCGGTGAATTTCGGGATAGCAATCAGCCCCAGCATTTT. Supplemented by reference TRBV7-8 and TRBJ1-5, the full variable domain reads GAGVSQSPRYKVAKRGQDVALRCDPISGHVSLFWYQQALGQGPEFLTYFQNEAQLDKSGLPSDRFFAERPEGSVSTLKIQRTQQEDSAVYLCASSGRISGEFRDSNQPQHFGDGTRLSIL.

This rearrangement joins TRBV28 to TRBJ2-7; 8 nucleotides align to TRBD1. This CDR3 comprises 14 residues. Germline V gene sequence: CDR1 MDHEN, CDR2 SYDVKM. With 6 bases clipped from V and 3 bases from J, the junction kept 7 bases outside the gene matches. CDR3 amino acids: CASSGTGNNYEQYF. The CDR3 nucleotides are TGTGCCAGCAGCGGGACAGGCAATAACTACGAGCAGTACTTC. The full variable domain, completed using reference TRBV28 and TRBJ2-7, is DVKVTQSSRYLVKRTGEKVFLECVQDMDHENMFWYRQDPGLGLRLIYFSYDVKMKEKGDIPEGYSVSREKKERFSLILESASTNQTSMYLCASSGTGNNYEQYFGPGTRLTVT.

The chain is built from TRBV19 and TRBJ1-1; D is ambiguous. Germline CDR1 is LNHDA and CDR2 is SQIVND (reference sequence). The V and J ends lost 5 bases and 1 base respectively, with 17 bases between them. This CDR3 contains 16 residues. This CDR3 reads CASSGPLSRSNTEAFF. DNA of the CDR3: TGTGCCAGTAGTGGACCCCTCTCGCGGTCGAACACTGAAGCTTTCTTT. Looking up the rest from reference TRBV19 and TRBJ1-1 gives the full variable domain: DGGITQSPKYLFRKEGQNVTLSCEQNLNHDAMYWYRQDPGQGLRLIYYSQIVNDFQKGDIAEGYSVSREKKESFPLTVTSAQKNPTAFYLCASSGPLSRSNTEAFFGQGTRLTVV.

In this sample, this clonotype turned up many times. This CDR3 reads CASSFRRRQGTSGANVLTF. In DNA, the CDR3 is TGTGCCAGCAGCTTCCGGAGGCGTCAGGGTACCTCTGGGGCCAACGTCCTGACTTTC. The chain is built from TRBV7-9 and TRBJ2-6; D assignment may be TRBD1 or TRBD2 (5 bases each). The V gene's germline CDR1 is SEHNR and CDR2 FQNEAQ (reference sequence). The CDR3 contains 19 residues. Trimming stripped 3 bases from V and 0 bases from J, with 18 bases between.

This clonotype has a single count. A junction end diverges from the germline sequence, so it may reflect a read error. The chain uses TRBV11-2 and TRBJ2-3, with a weak D call TRBD2 (6 bases). There are 12 residues in the CDR3. Per the germline V gene, CDR1 is SGHAT and CDR2 is FQNNGV. The CDR3 protein is CASSYPGDTHYF. The CDR3 bases are TGTGCCAGCAGCTACCCGGGAGATACGCACTATTTT.

This chain connects TRBV6-6 to TRBJ1-4, with TRBD1 matching over 9 bases. This CDR3 has 16 amino acids. Germline V CDR1 and CDR2: MNHNY, SVGAGI (reference sequence). With V trimmed by 6 bases and J by 5 bases, 10 bases remained unmatched. The CDR3 spells CASRNTGGVLNEKLFF. In DNA, the CDR3 is TGTGCCAGCAGAAATACAGGGGGCGTGTTGAATGAAAAACTGTTTTTT.

This clonotype was counted ten times or more. The CDR3 loop reads CASSVAGSGLSYEQYF. The CDR3 DNA sequence: TGTGCCAGCAGCGTAGCTGGTAGCGGACTCTCCTACGAGCAGTACTTC. The chain uses TRBV9 and TRBJ2-7; D may be TRBD2 (6 bases). V was shortened by 0 bases and J by 0 bases, with 13 bases between the two germline ends. Germline V gene sequence: CDR1 SGDLS, CDR2 YYNGEE. The CDR3 loop spans 16 amino acids.

This clonotype showed up many times. The rearrangement uses TRBV6-6 and TRBJ1-1; 9 nucleotides line up with TRBD1. The CDR3 spans 14 residues. Germline loops: CDR1 MNHNY, CDR2 SVGAGI (reference sequence). With V trimmed by 7 bases and J by 5 bases, 8 bases remained unmatched. The DNA of the CDR3 is TGTGCCAGCACCCATGGGACAGGGTTGACTGAAGCTTTCTTT. Encoded protein: CASTHGTGLTEAFF.

This chain connects TRBV11-2 to TRBJ2-1; TRBD2 matches at 9 bases. With 4 bases clipped from V and 5 bases from J, the junction kept 9 bases outside the gene matches. The CDR3 has 16 amino acids. CDR1 is SGHAT, CDR2 FQNNGV, per germline. CDR3 sequence (DNA): TGTGCCAGCAGCTCCCTCCAGAGACTAGCGGACAATGAGCAGTTCTTC. Translation: CASSSLQRLADNEQFF.

This rearrangement joins TRBV29-1 to TRBJ2-1, with TRBD2 identical over 11 bases. Trimming cost V 2 bases and J 7 bases; bases outside gene matches: 10. CDR1 and CDR2 from the germline V gene are SQVTM and ANQGSEA. The CDR3 is made up of 16 amino acids. Written as DNA, the CDR3 is TGCAGCGTTGAATTGACTAGCGGGACCGTGGGGAATGAGCAGTTCTTC. Amino acids: CSVELTSGTVGNEQFF.